This T cell receptor beta chain is from a study of shared clonotypes between healthy human individuals. The CDR3 runs 14 residues. J lost 2 bases, V lost 5 bases, and 4 bases had no gene match. CDR1 is MNHNY and CDR2 is SVGAGI in the germline V gene (reference sequence). The table came from immunoSEQ multiplex PCR; TCRdb's copy has only in-frame clones and leaves some out. The sample lists nearly 1 million clones; less than 85% were seen once. Sequencing used memory CD4+ T cells sorted from blood. The subset here: CD45RA-negative fraction. The chain couples TRBV6-6 to TRBJ2-5; 8 positions agree with TRBD1. This receptor was obtained from a man between 18 and 29 years old in good health. CDR3 DNA sequence: TGTGCCAGCAGTGGGACAGGATATCAAGAGACCCAGTACTTC. Amino acids: CASSGTGYQETQYF.